The present TCR beta chain was sequenced within a study of blood T cell repertoires in COVID-19. Sequencing was performed with immunoSEQ multiplex PCR; in TCRdb, only in-frame clones are kept and a portion is missing. Of a few hundred thousand clones in the sample, about nine tenths were seen once. The germline gives CDR1 LNHDA, CDR2 SQIVND (reference sequence). The CDR3 is 16 residues long. V dropped 1 base and J dropped 8; count of bases not matched to a gene: 9. This chain uses TRBV19 with TRBJ2-2; 8 bases align to TRBD2. The origin of this receptor is a man younger than 45 in a cohort exposed to, infected with or recovered from COVID-19 (not recorded which). Material for sequencing was PBMCs or T cells enriched from blood (not recorded which). CDR3 DNA: TGTGCCAGTAGTATAGGATTAGGACTAGCAACAGGGGAGCTGTTTTTT. It yields the protein CASSIGLGLATGELFF.